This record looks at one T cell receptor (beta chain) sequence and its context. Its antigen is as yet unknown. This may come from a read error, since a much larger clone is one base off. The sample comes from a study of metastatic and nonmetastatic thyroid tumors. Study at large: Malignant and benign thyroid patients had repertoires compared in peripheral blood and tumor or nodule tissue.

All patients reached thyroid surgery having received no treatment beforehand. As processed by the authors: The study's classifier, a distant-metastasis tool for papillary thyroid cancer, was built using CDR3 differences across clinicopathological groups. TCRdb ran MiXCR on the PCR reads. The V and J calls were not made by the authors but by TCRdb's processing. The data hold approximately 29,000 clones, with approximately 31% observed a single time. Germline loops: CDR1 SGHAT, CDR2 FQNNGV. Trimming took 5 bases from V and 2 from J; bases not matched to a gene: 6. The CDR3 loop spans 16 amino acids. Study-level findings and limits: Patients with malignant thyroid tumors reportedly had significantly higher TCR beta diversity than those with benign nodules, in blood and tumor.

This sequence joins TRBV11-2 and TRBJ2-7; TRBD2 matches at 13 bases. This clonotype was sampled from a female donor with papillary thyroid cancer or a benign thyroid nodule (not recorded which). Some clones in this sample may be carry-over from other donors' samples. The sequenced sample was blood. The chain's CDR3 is CASSHVLAGGTYEQYF. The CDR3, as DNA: TGTGCCAGCAGCCATGTACTAGCGGGAGGGACCTACGAGCAGTACTTC.